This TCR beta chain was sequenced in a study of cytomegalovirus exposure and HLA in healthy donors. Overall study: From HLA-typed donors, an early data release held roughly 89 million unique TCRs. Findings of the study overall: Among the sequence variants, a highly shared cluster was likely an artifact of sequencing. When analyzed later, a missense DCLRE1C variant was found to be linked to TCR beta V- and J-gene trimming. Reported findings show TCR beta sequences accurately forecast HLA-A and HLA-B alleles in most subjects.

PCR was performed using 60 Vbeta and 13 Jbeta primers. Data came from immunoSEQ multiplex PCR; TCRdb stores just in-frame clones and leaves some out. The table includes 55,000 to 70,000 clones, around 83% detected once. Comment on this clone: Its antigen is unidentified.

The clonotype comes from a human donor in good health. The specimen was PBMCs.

CDR3 DNA: TGCGCCAGCAGGAGGGGACTAGCGGCTGGAGATACGCAGTATTTT. Its translation: CASRRGLAAGDTQYF. The J gene is TRBJ2-3, the V gene TRBV10-1; 11 bases match TRBD2. The CDR3 sequence is 15 residues long. Per germline, CDR1 WNHNN and CDR2 SYGVQD (reference sequence). Germline trimming cut 6 bases from V and 5 bases from J; bases unmatched to any gene: 7.